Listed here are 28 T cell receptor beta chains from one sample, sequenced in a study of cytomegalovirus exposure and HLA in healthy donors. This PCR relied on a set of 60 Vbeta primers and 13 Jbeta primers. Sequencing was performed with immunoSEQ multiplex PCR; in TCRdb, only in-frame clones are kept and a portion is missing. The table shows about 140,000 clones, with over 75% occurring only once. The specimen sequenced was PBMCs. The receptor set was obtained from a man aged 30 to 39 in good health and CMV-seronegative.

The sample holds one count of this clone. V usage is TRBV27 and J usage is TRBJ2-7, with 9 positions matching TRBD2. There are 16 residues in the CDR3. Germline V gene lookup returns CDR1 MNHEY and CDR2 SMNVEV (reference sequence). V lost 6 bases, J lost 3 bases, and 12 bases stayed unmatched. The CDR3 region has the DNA TGTGCCAGCAGCCCATCTAGCGGGACAGCTCACTACGAGCAGTACTTC. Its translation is CASSPSSGTAHYEQYF.

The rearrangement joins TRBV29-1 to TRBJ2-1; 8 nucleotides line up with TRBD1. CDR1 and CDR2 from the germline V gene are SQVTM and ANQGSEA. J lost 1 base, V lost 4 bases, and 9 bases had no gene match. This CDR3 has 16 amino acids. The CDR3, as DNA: TGCAGCGTTGTAGGAGACAGGGGTATATCCTACAATGAGCAGTTCTTC. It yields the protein CSVVGDRGISYNEQFF.

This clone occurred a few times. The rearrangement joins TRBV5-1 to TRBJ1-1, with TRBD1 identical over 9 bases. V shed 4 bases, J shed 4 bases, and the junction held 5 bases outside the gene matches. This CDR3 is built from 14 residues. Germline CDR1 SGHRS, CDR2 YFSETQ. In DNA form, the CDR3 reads TGCGCCAGCAGCGAAGGGACAGGGCTCACTGAAGCTTTCTTT. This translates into CASSEGTGLTEAFF.

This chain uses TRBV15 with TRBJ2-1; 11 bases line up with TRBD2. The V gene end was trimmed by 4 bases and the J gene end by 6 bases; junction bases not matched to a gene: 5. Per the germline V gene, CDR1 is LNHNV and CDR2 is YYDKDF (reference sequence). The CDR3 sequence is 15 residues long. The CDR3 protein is CATSTGTSGPNEQFF. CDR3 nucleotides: TGTGCCACCAGCACGGGGACTAGCGGACCCAATGAGCAGTTCTTC. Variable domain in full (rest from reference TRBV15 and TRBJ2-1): DAMVIQNPRYQVTQFGKPVTLSCSQTLNHNVMYWYQQKSSQAPKLLFHYYDKDFNNEADTPDNFQSRRPNTSFCFLDIRSPGLGDTAMYLCATSTGTSGPNEQFFGPGTRLTVL.

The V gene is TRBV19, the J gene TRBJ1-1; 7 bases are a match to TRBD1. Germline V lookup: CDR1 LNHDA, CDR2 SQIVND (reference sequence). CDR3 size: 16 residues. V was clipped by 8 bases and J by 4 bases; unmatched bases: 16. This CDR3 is CASHPSQGPMGTEAFF. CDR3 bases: TGTGCCAGTCACCCTTCACAGGGGCCTATGGGCACTGAAGCTTTCTTT.

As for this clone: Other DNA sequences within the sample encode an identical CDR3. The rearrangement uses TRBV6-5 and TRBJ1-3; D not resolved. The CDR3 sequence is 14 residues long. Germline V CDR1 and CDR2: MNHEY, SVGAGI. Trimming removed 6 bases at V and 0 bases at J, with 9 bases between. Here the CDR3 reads CASSLQSSGNTIYF. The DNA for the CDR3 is TGTGCCAGCAGCCTACAGAGCTCTGGAAACACCATATATTTT.

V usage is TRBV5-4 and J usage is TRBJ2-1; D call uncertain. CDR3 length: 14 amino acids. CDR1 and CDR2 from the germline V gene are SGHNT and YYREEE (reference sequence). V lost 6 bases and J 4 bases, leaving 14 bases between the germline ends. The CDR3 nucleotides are TGTGCCAGCAACCTTAACGCCCAGTACAATGAGCAGTTCTTC. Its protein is CASNLNAQYNEQFF.

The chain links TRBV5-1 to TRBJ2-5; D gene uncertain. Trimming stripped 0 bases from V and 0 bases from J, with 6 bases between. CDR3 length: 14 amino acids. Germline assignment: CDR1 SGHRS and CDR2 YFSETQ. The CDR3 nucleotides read TGCGCCAGCAGCTTGGCCGGGTACCAAGAGACCCAGTACTTC. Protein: CASSLAGYQETQYF.

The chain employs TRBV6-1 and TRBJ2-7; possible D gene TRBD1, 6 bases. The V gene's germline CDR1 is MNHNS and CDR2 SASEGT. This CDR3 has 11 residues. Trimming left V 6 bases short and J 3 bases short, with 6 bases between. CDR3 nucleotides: TGTGCCAGCAGGGACAGCTACGAGCAGTACTTC. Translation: CASRDSYEQYF.

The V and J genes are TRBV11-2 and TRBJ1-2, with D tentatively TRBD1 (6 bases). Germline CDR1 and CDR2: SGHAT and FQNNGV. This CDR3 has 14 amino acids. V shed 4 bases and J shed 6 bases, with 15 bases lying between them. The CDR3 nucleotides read TGTGCCAGCAGCTCACGGACAGAAAGGAATGGCTACACCTTC. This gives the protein CASSSRTERNGYTF.

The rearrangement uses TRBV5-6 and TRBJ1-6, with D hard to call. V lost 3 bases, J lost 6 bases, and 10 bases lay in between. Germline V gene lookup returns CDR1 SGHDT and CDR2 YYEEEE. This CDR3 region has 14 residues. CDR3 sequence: CASSWRDRNSPLHF. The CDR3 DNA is TGTGCCAGCAGCTGGAGGGATCGTAATTCACCCCTCCACTTT.

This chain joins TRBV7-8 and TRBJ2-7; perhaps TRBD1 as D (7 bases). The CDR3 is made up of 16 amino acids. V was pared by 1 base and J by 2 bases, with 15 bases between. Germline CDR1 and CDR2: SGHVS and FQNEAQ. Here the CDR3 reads CASSLGGQGGTYEQYF. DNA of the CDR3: TGTGCCAGCAGCTTAGGAGGGCAGGGGGGCACCTACGAGCAGTACTTC.

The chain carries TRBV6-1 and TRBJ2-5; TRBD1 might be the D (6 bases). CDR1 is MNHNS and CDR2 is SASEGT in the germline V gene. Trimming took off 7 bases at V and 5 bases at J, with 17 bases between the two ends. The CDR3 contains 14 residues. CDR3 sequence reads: CASKAEGVGETQYF. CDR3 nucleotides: TGTGCCAGCAAGGCCGAGGGGGTGGGGGAGACCCAGTACTTC.

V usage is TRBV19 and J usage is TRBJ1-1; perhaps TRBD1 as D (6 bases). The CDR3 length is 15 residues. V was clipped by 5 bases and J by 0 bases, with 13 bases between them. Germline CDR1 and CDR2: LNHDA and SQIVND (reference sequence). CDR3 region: CASSGVDRMNTEAFF. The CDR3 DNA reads TGTGCCAGTAGTGGGGTAGACAGGATGAACACTGAAGCTTTCTTT.

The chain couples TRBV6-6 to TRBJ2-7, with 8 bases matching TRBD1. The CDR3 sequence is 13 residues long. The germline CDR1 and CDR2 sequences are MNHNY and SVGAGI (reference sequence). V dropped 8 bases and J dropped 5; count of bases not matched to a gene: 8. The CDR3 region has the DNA TGTGCCAGCCACCCTAGGACAGGGAACGAGCAGTACTTC. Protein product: CASHPRTGNEQYF.

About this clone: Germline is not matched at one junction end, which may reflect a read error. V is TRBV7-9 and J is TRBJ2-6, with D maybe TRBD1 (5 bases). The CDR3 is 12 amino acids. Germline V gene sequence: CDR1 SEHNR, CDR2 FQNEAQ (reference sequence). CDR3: CSRQSGANVLTF. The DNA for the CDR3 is TGTTCCAGACAGTCTGGGGCCAACGTCCTGACTTTC. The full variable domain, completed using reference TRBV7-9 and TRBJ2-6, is DTGVSQNPRHKITKRGQNVTFRCDPISEHNRLYWYRQTLGQGPEFLTYFQNEAQLEKSRLLSDRFSAERPKGSFSTLEIQRTEQGDSAMYLCSRQSGANVLTFGAGSRLTVL.

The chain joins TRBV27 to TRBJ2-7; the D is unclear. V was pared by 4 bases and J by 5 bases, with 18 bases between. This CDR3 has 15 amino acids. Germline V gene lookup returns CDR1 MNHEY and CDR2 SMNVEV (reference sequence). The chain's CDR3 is CASSSNFFSIDEQYF. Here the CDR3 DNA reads TGTGCCAGCAGTTCCAATTTCTTCTCCATAGACGAGCAGTACTTC.

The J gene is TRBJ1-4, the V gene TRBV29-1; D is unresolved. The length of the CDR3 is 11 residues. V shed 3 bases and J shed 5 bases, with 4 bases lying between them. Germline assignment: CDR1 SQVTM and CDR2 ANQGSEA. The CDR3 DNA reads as TGCAGCGTTGACCAGAATGAAAAACTGTTTTTT. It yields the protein CSVDQNEKLFF.

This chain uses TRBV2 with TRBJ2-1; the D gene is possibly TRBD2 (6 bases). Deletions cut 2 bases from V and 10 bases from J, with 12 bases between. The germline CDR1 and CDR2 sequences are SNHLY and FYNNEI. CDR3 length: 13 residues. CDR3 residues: CASSELDYGEQFF. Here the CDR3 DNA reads TGTGCCAGCAGTGAACTGGACTACGGGGAGCAGTTCTTC.

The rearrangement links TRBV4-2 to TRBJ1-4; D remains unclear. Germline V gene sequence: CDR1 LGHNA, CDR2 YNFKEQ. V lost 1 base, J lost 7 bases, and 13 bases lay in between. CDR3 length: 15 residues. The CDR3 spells CASSQVGGLGEKLFF. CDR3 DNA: TGTGCCAGCAGCCAAGTCGGCGGGCTGGGTGAAAAACTGTTTTTT.

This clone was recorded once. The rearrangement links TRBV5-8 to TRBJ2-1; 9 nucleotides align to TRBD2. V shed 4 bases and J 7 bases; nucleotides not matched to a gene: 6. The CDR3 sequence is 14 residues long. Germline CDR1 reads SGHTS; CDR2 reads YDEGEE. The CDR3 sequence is CASSLGTSWNEQFF. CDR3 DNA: TGTGCCAGCAGCCTGGGGACTAGCTGGAATGAGCAGTTCTTC.

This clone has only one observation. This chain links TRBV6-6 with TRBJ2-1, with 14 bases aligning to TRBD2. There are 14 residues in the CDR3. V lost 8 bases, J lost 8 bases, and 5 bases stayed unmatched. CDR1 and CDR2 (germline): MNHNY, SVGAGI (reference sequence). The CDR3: CASQGTSGSDEQFF. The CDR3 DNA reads TGTGCCAGCCAGGGGACTAGCGGGAGTGATGAGCAGTTCTTC.

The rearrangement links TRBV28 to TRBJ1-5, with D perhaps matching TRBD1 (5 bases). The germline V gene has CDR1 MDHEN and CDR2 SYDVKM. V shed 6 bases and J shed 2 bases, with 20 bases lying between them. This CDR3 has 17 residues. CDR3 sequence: CASRWTSWGGGNQPQHF. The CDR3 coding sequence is TGTGCCAGCAGATGGACATCCTGGGGGGGAGGCAATCAGCCCCAGCATTTT.

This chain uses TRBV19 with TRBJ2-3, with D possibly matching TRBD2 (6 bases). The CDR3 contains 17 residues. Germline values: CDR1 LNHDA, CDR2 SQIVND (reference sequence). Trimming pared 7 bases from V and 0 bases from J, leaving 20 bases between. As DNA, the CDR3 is TGTGCCAGTACTAATATTGAAGCGGGTTCTAGCACAGATACGCAGTATTTT. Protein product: CASTNIEAGSSTDTQYF.

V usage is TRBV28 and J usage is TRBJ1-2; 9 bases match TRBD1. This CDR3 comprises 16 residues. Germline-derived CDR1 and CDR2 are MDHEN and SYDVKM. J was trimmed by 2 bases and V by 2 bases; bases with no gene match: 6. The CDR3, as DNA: TGTGCCAGCAGTTTAAGTTCGGGACAGGGAAACTATGGCTACACCTTC. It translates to CASSLSSGQGNYGYTF.

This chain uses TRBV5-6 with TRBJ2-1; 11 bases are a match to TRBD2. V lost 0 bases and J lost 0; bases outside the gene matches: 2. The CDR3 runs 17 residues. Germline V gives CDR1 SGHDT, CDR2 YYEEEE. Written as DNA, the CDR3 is TGTGCCAGCAGCTTGGGGGGACTAGCGGCCTCCTACAATGAGCAGTTCTTC. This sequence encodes CASSLGGLAASYNEQFF.

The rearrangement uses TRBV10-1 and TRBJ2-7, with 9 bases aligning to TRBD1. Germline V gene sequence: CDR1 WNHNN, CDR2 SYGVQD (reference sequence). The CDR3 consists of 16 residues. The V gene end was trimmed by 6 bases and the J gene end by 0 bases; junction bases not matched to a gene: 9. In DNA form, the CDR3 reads TGCGCCAGCAGCGGGGGACAGGGTTACCACTCCTACGAGCAGTACTTC. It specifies CASSGGQGYHSYEQYF.

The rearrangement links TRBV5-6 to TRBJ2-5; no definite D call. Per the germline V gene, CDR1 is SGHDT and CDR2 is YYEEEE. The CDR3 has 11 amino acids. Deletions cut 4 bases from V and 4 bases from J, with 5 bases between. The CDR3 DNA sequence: TGTGCCAGCAGCATCGGAGAGACCCAGTACTTC. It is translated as CASSIGETQYF.